This note documents a single T cell receptor beta chain sequence. This specimen comes from a study of tumor-infiltrating lymphocytes in oesophageal squamous cell carcinoma. The CDR3 has 12 residues. V lost 3 bases, J lost 4 bases, and 6 bases lay in between. MiXCR was run by TCRdb on the reads, yielding one entry per CDR3 protein. The sample has roughly 12,000 distinct CDR3 sequences, more than 50% seen once. Sequences were obtained from blood. This chain joins TRBV12-3 or TRBV12-4 and TRBJ1-1, with D possibly being TRBD1 (5 bases). The sequence came from a female donor with esophageal squamous cell carcinoma. The CDR3 sequence is CASSLGLTEAFF. CDR3 coding DNA: TGTGCCAGCAGTTTGGGACTCACTGAAGCTTTCTTT.